This T cell receptor (beta chain) was retrieved from a study of cytomegalovirus exposure and HLA in healthy donors. The PCR had 60 Vbeta and 13 Jbeta primers. Method: immunoSEQ multiplex PCR; TCRdb's copy keeps in-frame clones and lacks some. The top ten hold 2.5% to 3.5% of the sample, which has about 120,000 clones, about 83% seen once. Comments on this clone: Its matching antigen is unknown.

Study results and limitations: According to the study, around 150 TCR beta chains were cytomegalovirus-associated.

This clonotype originated in a middle-aged woman in good health and CMV-seropositive. The sequencing input was PBMCs.

As DNA, the CDR3 is TGTGCCAGCAGCCATGGACAGGGCATATCACCCCTCCACTTT. It codes for CASSHGQGISPLHF. The chain has TRBV7-9 and TRBJ1-6, with 8 bases matching TRBD1. This CDR3 contains 14 residues. V gave up 5 bases and J gave up 10 bases; unmatched junction bases: 7. Germline V gene sequence: CDR1 SEHNR, CDR2 FQNEAQ (reference sequence).